This T cell receptor (beta chain) was recorded in a study of cytomegalovirus exposure and HLA in healthy donors. Germline CDR1 and CDR2: MRHNA and SNTAGT. The CDR3 length is 14 residues. The V gene lost 6 bases and the J gene lost 7 bases, with 13 bases spanning the gap. Notes on the study in general: A later analysis reportedly identified an Asian-associated ancestry cluster as carrying fewer N-insertions than the 666-donor mean.

About this clone itself: Its target is unknown.

Primers: 60 Vbeta forward and 13 Jbeta reverse. The assay was immunoSEQ multiplex PCR, and TCRdb's table has in-frame clones only and misses some. The sample contains about 140,000 clones, about 80% of which appear only once. This sequence joins TRBV6-4 and TRBJ1-6; the D is unclear. Sequenced: PBMCs. The origin of this receptor is a female donor in good health and CMV-seronegative. CDR3 nucleotides: TGTGCCAGCAGCGAGGACGGGATGAATTCACCCCTCCACTTT. It encodes CASSEDGMNSPLHF.